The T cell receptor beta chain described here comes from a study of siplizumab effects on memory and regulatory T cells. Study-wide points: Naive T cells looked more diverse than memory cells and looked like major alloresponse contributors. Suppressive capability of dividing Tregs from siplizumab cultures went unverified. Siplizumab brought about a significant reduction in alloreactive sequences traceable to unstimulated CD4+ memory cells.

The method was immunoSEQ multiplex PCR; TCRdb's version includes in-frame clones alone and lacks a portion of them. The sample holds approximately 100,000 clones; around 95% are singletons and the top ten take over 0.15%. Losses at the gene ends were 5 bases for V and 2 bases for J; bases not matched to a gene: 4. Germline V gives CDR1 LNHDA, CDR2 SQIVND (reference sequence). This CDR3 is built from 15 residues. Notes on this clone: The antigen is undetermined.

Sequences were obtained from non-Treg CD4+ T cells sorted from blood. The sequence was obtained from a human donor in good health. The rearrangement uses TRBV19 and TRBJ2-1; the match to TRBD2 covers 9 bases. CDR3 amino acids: CASSPRGGPYNEQFF. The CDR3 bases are TGTGCCAGTAGTCCGCGGGGGGGCCCCTACAATGAGCAGTTCTTC.